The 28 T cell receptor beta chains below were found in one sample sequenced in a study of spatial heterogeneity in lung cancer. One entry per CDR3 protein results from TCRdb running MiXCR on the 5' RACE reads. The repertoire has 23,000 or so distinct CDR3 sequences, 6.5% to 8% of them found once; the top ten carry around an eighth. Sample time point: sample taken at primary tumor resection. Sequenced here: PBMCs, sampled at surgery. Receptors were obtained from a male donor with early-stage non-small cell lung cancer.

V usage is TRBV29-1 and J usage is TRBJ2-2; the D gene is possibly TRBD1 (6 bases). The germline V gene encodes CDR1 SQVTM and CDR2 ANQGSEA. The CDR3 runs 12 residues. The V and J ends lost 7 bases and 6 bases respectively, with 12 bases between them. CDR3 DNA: TGCAGCGGGACAGTTAGATCCGGGGAGCTGTTTTTT. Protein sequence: CSGTVRSGELFF.

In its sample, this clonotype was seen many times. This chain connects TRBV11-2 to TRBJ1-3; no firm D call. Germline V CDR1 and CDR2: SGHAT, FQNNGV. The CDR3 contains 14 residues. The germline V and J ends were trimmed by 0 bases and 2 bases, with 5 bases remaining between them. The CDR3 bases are TGTGCCAGCAGCTTAGACAGGCCTGGAAACACCATATATTTT. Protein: CASSLDRPGNTIYF. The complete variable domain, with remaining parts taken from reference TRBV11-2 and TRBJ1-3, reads EAGVAQSPRYKIIEKRQSVAFWCNPISGHATLYWYQQILGQGPKLLIQFQNNGVVDDSQLPKDRFSAERLKGVDSTLKIQPAKLEDSAVYLCASSLDRPGNTIYFGEGSWLTVV.

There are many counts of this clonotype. Here the CDR3 DNA reads TGTGCCACCAGTGGTCGGGATAACACCTACGAGCAGTACTTC. Amino acids: CATSGRDNTYEQYF. This chain connects TRBV24-1 to TRBJ2-7; the D gene is possibly TRBD2 (5 bases). Germline CDR1 reads KGHDR; CDR2 reads SFDVKD. This CDR3 has 14 amino acids. Trimming removed 5 bases from V and 2 bases from J, with 12 bases in between.

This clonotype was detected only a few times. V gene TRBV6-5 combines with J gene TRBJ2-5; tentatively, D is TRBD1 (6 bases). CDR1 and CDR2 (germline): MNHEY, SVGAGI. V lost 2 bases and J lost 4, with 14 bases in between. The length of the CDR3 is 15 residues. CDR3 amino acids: CASSYRQGHTETQYF. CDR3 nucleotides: TGTGCCAGCAGTTACCGGCAGGGACATACAGAGACCCAGTACTTC.

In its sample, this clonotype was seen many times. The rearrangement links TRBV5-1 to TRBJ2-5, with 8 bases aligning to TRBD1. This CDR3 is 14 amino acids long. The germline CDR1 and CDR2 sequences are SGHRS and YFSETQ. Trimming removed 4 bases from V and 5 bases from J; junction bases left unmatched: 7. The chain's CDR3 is CASSQRTGLETQYF. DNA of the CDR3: TGCGCCAGCAGCCAACGGACAGGGCTGGAGACCCAGTACTTC.

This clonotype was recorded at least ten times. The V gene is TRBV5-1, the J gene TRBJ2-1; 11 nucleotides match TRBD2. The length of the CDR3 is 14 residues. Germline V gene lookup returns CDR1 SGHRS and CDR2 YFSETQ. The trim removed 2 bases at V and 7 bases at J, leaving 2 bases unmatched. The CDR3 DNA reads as TGCGCCAGCAGCTTTAGGACTAGCGGGAATGAGCAGTTCTTC. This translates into CASSFRTSGNEQFF.

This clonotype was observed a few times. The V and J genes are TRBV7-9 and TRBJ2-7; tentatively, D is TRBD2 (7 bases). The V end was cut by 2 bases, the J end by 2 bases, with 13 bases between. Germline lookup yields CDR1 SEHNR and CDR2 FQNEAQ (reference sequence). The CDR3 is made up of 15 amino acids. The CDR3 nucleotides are TGTGCCAGCAGCTTAAACGGGGGGCCTACCTACGAGCAGTACTTC. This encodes CASSLNGGPTYEQYF.

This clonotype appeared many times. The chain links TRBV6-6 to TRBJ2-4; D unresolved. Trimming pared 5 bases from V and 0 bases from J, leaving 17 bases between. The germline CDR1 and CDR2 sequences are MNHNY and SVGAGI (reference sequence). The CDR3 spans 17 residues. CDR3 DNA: TGTGCCAGCAGTCACCGGACCTTGTCTTTAGCCAAAAACATTCAGTACTTC. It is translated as CASSHRTLSLAKNIQYF.

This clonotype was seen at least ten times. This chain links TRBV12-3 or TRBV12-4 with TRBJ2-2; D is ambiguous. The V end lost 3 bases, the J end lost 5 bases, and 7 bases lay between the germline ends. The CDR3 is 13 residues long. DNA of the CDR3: TGTGCCAGCAGTTTCGCCGGGACCGGGGAGCTGTTTTTT. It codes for CASSFAGTGELFF.

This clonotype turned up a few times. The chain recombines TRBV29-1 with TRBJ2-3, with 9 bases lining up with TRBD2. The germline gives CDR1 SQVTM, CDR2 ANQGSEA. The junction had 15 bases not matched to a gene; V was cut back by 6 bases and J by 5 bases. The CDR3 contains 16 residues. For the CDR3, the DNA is TGCAGCGTCCCAGGAGGTAGACTAGCGGCGGGAGATACGCAGTATTTT. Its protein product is CSVPGGRLAAGDTQYF.

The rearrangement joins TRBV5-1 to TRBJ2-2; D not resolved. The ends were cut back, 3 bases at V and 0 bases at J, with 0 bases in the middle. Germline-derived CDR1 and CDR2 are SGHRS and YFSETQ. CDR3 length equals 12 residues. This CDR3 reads CASSSNTGELFF. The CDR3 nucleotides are TGCGCCAGCAGCTCGAACACCGGGGAGCTGTTTTTT.

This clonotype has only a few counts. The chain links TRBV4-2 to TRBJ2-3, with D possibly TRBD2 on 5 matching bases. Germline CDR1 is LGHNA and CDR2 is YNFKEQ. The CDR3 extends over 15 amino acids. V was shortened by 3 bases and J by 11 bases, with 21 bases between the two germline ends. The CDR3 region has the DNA TGTGCCAGCAGCCAGGCCCTGAATCTACTAGTAGGGCAGTATTTT. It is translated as CASSQALNLLVGQYF.

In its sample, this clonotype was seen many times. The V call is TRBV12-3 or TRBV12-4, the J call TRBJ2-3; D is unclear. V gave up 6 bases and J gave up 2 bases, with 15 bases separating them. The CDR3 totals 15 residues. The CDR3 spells CASSPFATYTDTQYF. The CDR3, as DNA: TGTGCCAGCAGCCCGTTTGCTACCTACACAGATACGCAGTATTTT.

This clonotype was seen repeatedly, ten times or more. CDR3 in DNA: TGTGCCAGCAGCTCCCGGGACAGGGGTGAGGATACGCAGTATTTT. It encodes CASSSRDRGEDTQYF. V and J are TRBV5-4 and TRBJ2-3; 10 bases are shared with TRBD1. Germline-derived CDR1 and CDR2 are SGHNT and YYREEE (reference sequence). The CDR3 totals 15 residues. With V trimmed by 3 bases and J by 6 bases, 7 bases remained unmatched.

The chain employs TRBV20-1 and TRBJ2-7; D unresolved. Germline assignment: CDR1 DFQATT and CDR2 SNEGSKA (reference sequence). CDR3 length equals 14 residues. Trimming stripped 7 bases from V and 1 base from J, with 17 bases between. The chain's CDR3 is CSGRQVQESYEQYF. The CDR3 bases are TGCAGTGGAAGGCAGGTCCAAGAATCCTACGAGCAGTACTTC.

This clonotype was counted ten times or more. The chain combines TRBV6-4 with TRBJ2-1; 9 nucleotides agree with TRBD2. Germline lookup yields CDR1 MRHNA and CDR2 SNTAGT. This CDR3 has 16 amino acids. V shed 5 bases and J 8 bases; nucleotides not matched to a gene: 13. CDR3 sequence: CASSPQTAGGVDEQFF. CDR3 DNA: TGTGCCAGCAGTCCCCAAACGGCGGGAGGGGTCGATGAGCAGTTCTTC.

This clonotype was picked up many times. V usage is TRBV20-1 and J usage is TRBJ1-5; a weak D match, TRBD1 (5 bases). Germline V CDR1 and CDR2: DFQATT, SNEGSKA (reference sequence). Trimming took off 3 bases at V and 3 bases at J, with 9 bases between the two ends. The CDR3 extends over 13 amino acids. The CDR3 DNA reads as TGCAGTGCTAGTAGGGGCAACAATCAGCCCCAGCATTTT. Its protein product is CSASRGNNQPQHF.

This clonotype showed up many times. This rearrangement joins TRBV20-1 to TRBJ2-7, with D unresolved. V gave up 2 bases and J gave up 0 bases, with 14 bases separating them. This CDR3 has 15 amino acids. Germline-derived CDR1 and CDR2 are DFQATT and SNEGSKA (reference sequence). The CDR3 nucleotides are TGCAGTGCTAGAAGCCCGCGGCTCCACTCCTACGAGCAGTACTTC. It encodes CSARSPRLHSYEQYF.

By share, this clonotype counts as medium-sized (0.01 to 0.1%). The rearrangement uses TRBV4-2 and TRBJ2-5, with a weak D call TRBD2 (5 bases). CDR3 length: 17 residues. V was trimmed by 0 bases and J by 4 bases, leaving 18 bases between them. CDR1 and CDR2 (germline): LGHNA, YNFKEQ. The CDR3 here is CASSQDLGSALGETQYF. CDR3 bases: TGTGCCAGCAGCCAAGATCTGGGTAGCGCCCTCGGAGAGACCCAGTACTTC.

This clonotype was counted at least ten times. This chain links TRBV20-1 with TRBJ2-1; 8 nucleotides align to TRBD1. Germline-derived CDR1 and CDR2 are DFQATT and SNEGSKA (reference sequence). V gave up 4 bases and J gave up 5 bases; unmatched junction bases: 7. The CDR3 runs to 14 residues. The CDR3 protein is CSATRQGRDNEQFF. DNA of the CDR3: TGCAGTGCTACGCGACAGGGGAGAGACAATGAGCAGTTCTTC.

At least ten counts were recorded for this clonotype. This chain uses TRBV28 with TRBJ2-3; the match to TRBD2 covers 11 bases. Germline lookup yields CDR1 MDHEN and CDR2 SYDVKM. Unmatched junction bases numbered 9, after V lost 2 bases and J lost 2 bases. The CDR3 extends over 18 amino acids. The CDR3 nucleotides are TGTGCCAGCAGTTTAAGGCCTAGCGGGAGGCCACTCACAGATACGCAGTATTTT. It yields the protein CASSLRPSGRPLTDTQYF.

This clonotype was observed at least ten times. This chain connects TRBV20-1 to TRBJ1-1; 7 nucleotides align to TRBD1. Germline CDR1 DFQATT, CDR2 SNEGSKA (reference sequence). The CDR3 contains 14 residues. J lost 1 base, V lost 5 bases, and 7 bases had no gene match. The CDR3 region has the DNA TGCAGTGCTTATATCGGGACAGCGAACACTGAAGCTTTCTTT. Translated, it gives CSAYIGTANTEAFF.

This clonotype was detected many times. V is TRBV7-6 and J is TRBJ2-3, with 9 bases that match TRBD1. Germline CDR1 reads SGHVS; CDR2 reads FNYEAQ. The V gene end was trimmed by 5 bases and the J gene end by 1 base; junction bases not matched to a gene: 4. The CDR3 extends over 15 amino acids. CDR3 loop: CASSKNRGRTDTQYF. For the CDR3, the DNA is TGTGCCAGCAGCAAAAACAGGGGGCGCACAGATACGCAGTATTTT.

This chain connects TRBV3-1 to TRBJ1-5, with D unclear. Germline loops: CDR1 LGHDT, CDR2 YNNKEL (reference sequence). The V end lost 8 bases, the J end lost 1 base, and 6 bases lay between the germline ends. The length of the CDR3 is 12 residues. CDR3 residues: CASGLSNQPQHF. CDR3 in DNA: TGTGCCAGCGGACTGAGCAATCAGCCCCAGCATTTT.

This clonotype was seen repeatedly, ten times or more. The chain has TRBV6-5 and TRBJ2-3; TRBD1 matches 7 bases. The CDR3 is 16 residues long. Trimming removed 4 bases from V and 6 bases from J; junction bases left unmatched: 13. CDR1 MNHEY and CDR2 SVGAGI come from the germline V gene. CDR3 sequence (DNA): TGTGCCAGCAGTTCCGGACAGGTCGTCCAGTTGGATACGCAGTATTTT. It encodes CASSSGQVVQLDTQYF.

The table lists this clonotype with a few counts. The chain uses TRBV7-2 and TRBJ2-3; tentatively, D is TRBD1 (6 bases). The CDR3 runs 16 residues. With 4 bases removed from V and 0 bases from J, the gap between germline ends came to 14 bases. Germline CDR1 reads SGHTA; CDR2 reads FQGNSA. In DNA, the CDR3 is TGTGCCAGCAGCTCAAACAGGGCGCCTAGCACAGATACGCAGTATTTT. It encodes CASSSNRAPSTDTQYF. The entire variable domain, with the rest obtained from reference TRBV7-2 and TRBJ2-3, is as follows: GAGVSQSPSNKVTEKGKDVELRCDPISGHTALYWYRQSLGQGLEFLIYFQGNSAPDKSGLPSDRFSAERTGGSVSTLTIQRTQQEDSAVYLCASSSNRAPSTDTQYFGPGTRLTVL.

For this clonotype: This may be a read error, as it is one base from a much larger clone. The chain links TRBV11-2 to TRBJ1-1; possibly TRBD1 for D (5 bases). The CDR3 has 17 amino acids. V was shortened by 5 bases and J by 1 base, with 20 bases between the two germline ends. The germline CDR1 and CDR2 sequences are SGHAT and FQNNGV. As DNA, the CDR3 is TGTGCCAGCAGCCCAATCTGGGGCGAGAAGACGAACACTGAAGCTTTCTTT. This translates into CASSPIWGEKTNTEAFF. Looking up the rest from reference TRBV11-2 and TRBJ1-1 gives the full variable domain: EAGVAQSPRYKIIEKRQSVAFWCNPISGHATLYWYQQILGQGPKLLIQFQNNGVVDDSQLPKDRFSAERLKGVDSTLKIQPAKLEDSAVYLCASSPIWGEKTNTEAFFGQGTRLTVV.

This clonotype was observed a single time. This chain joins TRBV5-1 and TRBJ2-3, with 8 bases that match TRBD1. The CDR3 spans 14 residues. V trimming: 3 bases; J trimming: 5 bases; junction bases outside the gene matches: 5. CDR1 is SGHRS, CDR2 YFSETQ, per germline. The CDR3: CASSSGQEGDTQYF. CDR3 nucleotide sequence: TGCGCCAGCAGCTCGGGACAGGAGGGAGATACGCAGTATTTT.